This T cell receptor beta chain was sequenced for a study of cytomegalovirus exposure and HLA in healthy donors. The primer mix had 60 Vbeta and 13 Jbeta primers. TCRdb's table, derived via immunoSEQ multiplex PCR, lists solely in-frame clones and lacks some. This sample contains 200,000 or so clones. J was trimmed by 10 bases and V by 6 bases; bases with no gene match: 8. The CDR3 extends over 15 amino acids. Germline-derived CDR1 and CDR2 are MNHEY and SMNVEV (reference sequence). The clonotype comes from a girl aged 2 to 9 in good health and CMV-seropositive. The chain is built from TRBV27 and TRBJ2-2, with 13 bases matching TRBD2. Sequenced: PBMCs. CDR3 bases: TGTGCCAGCAGCTCAACTAGCGGGAGGGCCGAGGAGCTGTTTTTT. Its translation: CASSSTSGRAEELFF.